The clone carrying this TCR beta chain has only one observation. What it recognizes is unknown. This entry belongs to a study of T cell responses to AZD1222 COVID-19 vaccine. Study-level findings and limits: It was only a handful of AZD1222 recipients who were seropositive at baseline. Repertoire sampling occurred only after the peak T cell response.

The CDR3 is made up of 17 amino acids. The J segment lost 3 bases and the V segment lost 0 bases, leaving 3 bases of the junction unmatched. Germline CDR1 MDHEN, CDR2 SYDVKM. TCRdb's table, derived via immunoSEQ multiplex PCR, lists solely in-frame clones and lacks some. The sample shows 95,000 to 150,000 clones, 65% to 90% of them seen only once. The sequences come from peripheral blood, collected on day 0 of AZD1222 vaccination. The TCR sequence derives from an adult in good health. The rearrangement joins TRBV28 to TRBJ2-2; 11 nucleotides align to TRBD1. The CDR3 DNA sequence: TGTGCCAGCAGTTTATGGGGGACAGGGGGGTACACCGGGGAGCTGTTTTTT. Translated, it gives CASSLWGTGGYTGELFF. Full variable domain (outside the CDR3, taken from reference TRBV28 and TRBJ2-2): DVKVTQSSRYLVKRTGEKVFLECVQDMDHENMFWYRQDPGLGLRLIYFSYDVKMKEKGDIPEGYSVSREKKERFSLILESASTNQTSMYLCASSLWGTGGYTGELFFGEGSRLTVL.